Here is one T cell receptor beta chain with its context. This entry comes from a study of blood T cell repertoires in COVID-19. Study context: Whether acute or convalescent, the COVID-19 samples came from the United States, Italy and Spain. PBMCs, B-cell-depleted T cells, or T cells were the source of the cDNA or gDNA that made up the material.

Germline V gene sequence: CDR1 LGHNT, CDR2 FRNRAP. This CDR3 is built from 16 residues. Measured with immunoSEQ multiplex PCR; TCRdb has only the in-frame clones, and not every one. Of some 230,000 clones in the sample, approximately 85% are singletons; the top ten hold around 8%. Seattle patients were enrolled while actively infected and followed longitudinally. This rearrangement joins TRBV12-5 to TRBJ1-4; D call uncertain. Sample: peripheral blood. The clonotype comes from a woman older than 75 with COVID-19, enrolled during active disease. The CDR3 reads CENPTGSSLTNEKLFF. The CDR3 DNA follows: TGTGAAAATCCTACGGGGAGTTCGTTAACTAATGAAAAACTGTTTTTT.